What follows describes a single TCR beta chain. This clonotype is considered large (0.1 to 1%). Its antigen is still unknown. No base quality values were provided; no much bigger clone lies one nucleotide off. The Miltenyi Naive CD4+ T Cell Isolation kit was used to purify naive CD4+ T cells, and CD25 microbeads were used to remove Tregs. In a larger group of about 25 breast cancer patients, a single TRBV12-4/TRBJ1-2 rearrangement was sequenced in tumor Tregs and in blood Treg, naive and memory CD4+ cells. Ficoll density gradient centrifugation was used to isolate mononuclear cells from either lymph nodes or about 49 ml of peripheral blood. Sorted cell populations were confirmed by FACS to exceed 90% purity. The data originate from a study (dated by TCRdb to about 2015). At the level of the whole study: The study tested whether tumor-infiltrating Tregs in breast cancer are recruited from blood Tregs or converted in situ from other CD4+ T cell subsets.

Libraries were prepared through multiplex PCR. Sequencing used an Ion Torrent PGM. Adaptor-ligated barcode primers were used to amplify TRBV12-4/TRBJ1-2 clonotypes in the roughly 21-patient analysis. The Ion Personal Genome Machine system was used to sequence the TRBV12-4/TRBJ1-2 amplicons from the approximately 24-patient cohort. Per the authors' processing: For each of nine subset-tissue groups, sequencing data from the five patients were pooled, and the groups were then compared using unsupervised clustering of TCR gene usage. The Morisita-Horn index was used to calculate repertoire similarity, with shared sequences weighted by how much each contributed to each repertoire. TCRdb itself trimmed the public reads at Q25 with fastp, ran MiXCR and retained productive beta chains. Merged by CDR3 protein, the rows form single entries marked with the most common genes and DNA. It is TCRdb's table, rather than the study itself, that gives the V and J calls and clone size. In all, the sample holds about 1,400 distinct CDR3 sequences, and around 17% of those were seen once. The leading ten clones occupy about half of the sample.

The germline V gene specifies LGHNT as CDR1 and FRNRAP as CDR2. Relative to germline, V is 7 bases shorter and J is 1 base shorter, with 10 bases between their ends. Taken from cysteine to phenylalanine, the CDR3 has 13 residues. Only the CDR3 portion is preserved as DNA: 39 bases, with reading frame beginning at the first base. Paper-wide results and their limitations: The TCR alpha and beta sequences of tumor-infiltrating Tregs showed the greatest overlap with tumor naive CD4+ T cells, followed by blood naive CD4+ T cells. The validation in the larger cohort was limited to a single TCR beta V-J rearrangement instead of whole repertoires. Across 23 patients, around 13% of tumor Treg TRBV12-4/TRBJ1-2 sequences were found to be shared with naive CD4+ cells, compared with under 2.3% shared with blood Tregs or memory cells. In terms of TCR gene usage, tumor memory CD4+ T cells clustered together with blood and lymph node memory CD4+ cells, as well as with lymph node naive CD4+ cells.

Sequencing was done on a sample of naive CD4+ T cells sorted from blood. The meaning of the sample's cell subset or site label: naive CD4+ T cells, CD4+CD45RA+CD25-. This receptor was identified in a female donor with breast cancer. The sequence joins TRBV12-5 to TRBJ1-2; the D gene assignment is ambiguous. The CDR3 here reads CASEWEDNYGYTF. The sequenced DNA: TGTGCTAGTGAATGGGAAGATAACTATGGCTACACCTTC.